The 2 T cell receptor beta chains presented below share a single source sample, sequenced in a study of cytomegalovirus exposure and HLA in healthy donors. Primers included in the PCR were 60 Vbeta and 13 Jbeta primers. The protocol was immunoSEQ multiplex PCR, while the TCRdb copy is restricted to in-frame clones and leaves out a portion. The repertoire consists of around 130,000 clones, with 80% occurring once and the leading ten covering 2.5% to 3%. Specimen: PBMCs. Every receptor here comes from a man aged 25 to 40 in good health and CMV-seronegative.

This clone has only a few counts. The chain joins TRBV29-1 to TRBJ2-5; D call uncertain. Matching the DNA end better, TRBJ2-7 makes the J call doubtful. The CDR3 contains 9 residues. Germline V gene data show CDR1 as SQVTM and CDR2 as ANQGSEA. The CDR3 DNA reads TGCAGCGGAGACTACGAGCAGTACTTC. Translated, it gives CSGDYEQYF.

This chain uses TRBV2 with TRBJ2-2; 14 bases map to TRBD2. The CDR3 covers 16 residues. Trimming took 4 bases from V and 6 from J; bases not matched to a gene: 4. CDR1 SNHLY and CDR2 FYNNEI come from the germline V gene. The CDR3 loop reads CASSATSGRAAGELFF. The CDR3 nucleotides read TGTGCCAGCAGTGCGACTAGCGGGAGGGCCGCCGGGGAGCTGTTTTTT.